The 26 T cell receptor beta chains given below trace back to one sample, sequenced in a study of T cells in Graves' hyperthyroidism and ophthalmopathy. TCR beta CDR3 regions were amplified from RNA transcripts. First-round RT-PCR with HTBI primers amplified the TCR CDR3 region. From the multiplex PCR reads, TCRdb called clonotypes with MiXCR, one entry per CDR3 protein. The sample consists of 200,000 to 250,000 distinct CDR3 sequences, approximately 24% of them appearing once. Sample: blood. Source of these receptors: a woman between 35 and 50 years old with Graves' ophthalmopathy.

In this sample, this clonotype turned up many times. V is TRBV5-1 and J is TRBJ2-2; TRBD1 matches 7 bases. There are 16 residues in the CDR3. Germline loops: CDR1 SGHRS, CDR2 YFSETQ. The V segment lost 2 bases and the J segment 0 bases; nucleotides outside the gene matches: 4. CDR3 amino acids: CASSFQGQPNTGELFF. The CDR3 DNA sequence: TGCGCCAGCAGCTTCCAGGGACAGCCGAACACCGGGGAGCTGTTTTTT.

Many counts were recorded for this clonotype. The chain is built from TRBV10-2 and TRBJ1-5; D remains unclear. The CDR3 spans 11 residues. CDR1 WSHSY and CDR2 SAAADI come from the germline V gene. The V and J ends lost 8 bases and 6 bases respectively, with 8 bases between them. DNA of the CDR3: TGCGCCAGCGGAGAATCTCAGCCCCAGCATTTT. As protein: CASGESQPQHF.

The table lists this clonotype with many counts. The CDR3 sequence is CASSPQTANTEAFF. The CDR3 nucleotides read TGTGCCAGCAGCCCCCAGACAGCGAACACTGAAGCTTTCTTT. The gene calls are TRBV7-2 and TRBJ1-1, with D possibly matching TRBD1 (5 bases). This CDR3 has 14 amino acids. CDR1 SGHTA and CDR2 FQGNSA come from the germline V gene. Trimming took 5 bases from V and 1 from J, leaving 11 bases between them.

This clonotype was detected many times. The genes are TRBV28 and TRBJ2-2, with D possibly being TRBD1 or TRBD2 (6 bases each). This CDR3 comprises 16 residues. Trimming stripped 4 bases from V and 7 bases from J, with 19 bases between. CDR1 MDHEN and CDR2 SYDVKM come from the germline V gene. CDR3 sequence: CASSWAGHNRGGELFF. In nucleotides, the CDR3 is TGTGCCAGCAGTTGGGCGGGACACAATCGGGGCGGGGAGCTGTTTTTT.

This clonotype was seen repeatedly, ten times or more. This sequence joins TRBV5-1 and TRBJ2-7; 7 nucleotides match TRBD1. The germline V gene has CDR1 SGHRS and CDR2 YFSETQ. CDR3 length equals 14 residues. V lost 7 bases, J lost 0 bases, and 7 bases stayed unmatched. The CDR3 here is CASQGSGGSYEQYF. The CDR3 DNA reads TGCGCCAGCCAAGGTTCAGGGGGCTCCTACGAGCAGTACTTC.

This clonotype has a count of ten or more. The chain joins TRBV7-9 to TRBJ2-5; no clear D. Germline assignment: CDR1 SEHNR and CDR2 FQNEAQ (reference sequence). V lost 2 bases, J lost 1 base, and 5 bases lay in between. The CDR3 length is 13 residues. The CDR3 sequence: CASSLPPQETQYF. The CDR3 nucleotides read TGTGCCAGCAGCTTACCCCCCCAAGAGACCCAGTACTTC.

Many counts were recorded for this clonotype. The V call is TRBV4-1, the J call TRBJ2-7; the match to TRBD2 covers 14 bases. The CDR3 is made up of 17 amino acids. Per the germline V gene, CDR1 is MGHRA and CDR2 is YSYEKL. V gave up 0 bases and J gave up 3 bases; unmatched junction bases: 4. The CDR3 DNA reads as TGCGCCAGCAGCCAAGAACGTGGGACTAGCGGGAGCTACGAGCAGTACTTC. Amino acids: CASSQERGTSGSYEQYF.

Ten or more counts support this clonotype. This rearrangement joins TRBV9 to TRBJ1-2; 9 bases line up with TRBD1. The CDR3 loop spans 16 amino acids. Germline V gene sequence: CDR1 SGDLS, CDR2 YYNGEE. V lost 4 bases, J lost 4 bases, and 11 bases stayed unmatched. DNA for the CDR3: TGTGCCAGCAGCTTCGGAACGGGACAGGGACTCTATGGCTACACCTTC. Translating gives CASSFGTGQGLYGYTF.

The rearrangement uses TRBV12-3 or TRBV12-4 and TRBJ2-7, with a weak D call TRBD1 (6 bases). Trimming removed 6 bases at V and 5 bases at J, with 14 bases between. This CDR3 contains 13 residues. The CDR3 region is CASRDRPWNEQYF. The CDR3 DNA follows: TGTGCCAGCAGAGACAGGCCCTGGAACGAGCAGTACTTC.

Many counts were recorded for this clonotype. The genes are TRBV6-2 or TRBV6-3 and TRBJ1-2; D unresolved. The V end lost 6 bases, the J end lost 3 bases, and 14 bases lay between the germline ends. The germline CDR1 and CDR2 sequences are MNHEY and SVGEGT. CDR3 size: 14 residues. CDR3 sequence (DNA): TGTGCCAGCAGCCCAGGAAACGCGCACTATGGCTACACCTTC. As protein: CASSPGNAHYGYTF.

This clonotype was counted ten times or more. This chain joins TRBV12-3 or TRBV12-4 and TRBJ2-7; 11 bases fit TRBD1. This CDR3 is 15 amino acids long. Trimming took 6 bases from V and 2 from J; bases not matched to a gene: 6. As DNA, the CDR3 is TGTGCCAGCAGCTCGGACAGGGGGCCACCCTACGAGCAGTACTTC. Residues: CASSSDRGPPYEQYF.

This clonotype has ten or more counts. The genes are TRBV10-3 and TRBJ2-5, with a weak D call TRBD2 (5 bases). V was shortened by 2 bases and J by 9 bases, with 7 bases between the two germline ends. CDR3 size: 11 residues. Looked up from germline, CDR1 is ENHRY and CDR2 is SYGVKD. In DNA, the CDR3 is TGTGCCATCAGTGAGATGGAGGCCCAGTACTTC. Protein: CAISEMEAQYF.

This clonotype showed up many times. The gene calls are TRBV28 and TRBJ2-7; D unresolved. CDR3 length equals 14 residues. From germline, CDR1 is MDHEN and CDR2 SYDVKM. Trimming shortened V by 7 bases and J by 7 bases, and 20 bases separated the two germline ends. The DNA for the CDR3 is TGTGCCAGCAAGCTTGGCCGGGCGGCGGAGGAGCAGTACTTC. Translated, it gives CASKLGRAAEEQYF.

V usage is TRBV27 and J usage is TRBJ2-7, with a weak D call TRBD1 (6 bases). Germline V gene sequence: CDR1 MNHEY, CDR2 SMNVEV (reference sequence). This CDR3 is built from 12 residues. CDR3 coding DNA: TGTGTTAGCAGGGGTATGCCCTACGAGCAGTACTTC. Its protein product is CVSRGMPYEQYF.

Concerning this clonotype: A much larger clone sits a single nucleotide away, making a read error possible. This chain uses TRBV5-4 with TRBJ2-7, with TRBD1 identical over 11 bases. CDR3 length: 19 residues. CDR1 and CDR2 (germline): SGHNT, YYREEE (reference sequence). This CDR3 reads CASRLIPVAGTGGWNEQYF. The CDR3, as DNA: TGTGCCAGCCGCTTGATACCCGTCGCCGGGACAGGGGGGTGGAACGAGCAGTACTTC. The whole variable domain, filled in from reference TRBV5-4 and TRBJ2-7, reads ETGVTQSPTHLIKTRGQQVTLRCSSQSGHNTVSWYQQALGQGPQFIFQYYREEENGRGNFPPRFSGLQFPNYSSELNVNALELDDSALYLCASRLIPVAGTGGWNEQYFGPGTRLTVT.

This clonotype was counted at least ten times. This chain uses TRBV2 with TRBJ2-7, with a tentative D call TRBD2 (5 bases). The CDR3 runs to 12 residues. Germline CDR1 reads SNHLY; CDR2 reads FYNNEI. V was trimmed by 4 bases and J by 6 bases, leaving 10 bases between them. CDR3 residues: CASSVSGIEQYF. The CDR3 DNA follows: TGTGCCAGCAGTGTCTCGGGGATCGAGCAGTACTTC.

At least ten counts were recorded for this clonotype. The CDR3 is CASSQGLAGGPSQETQYF. The CDR3, as DNA: TGTGCCAGCAGCCAAGGACTAGCGGGAGGGCCGAGCCAAGAGACCCAGTACTTC. This chain joins TRBV4-2 and TRBJ2-5; 14 nucleotides align to TRBD2. This CDR3 is built from 18 residues. Trimming at V came to 1 base and at J to 1 base, leaving 5 bases not matched to a gene. Germline V gene data show CDR1 as LGHNA and CDR2 as YNFKEQ.

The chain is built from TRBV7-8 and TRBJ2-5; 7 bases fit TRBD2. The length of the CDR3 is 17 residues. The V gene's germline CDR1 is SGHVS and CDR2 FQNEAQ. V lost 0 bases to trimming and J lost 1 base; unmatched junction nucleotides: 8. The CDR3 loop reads CASSLAAASGRQETQYF. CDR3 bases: TGTGCCAGCAGCTTAGCTGCGGCTAGCGGACGCCAAGAGACCCAGTACTTC.

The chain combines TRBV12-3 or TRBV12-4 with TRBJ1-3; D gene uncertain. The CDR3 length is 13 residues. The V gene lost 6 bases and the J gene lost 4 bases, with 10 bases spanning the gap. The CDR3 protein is CASRPAGGNTIYF. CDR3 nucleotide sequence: TGTGCCAGCAGACCGGCTGGGGGAAACACCATATATTTT.

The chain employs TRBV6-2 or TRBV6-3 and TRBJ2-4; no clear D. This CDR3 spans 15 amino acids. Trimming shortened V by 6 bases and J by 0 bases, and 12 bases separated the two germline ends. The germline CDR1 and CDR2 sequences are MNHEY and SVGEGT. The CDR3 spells CASRLHGSAKNIQYF. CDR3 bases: TGTGCCAGCAGATTACATGGCTCAGCCAAAAACATTCAGTACTTC.

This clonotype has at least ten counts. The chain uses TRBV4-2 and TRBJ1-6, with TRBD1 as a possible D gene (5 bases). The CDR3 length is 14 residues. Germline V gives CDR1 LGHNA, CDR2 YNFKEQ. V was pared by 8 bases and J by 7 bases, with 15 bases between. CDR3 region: CASSTAGANSPLHF. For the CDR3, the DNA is TGTGCCAGCTCAACGGCCGGGGCGAATTCACCCCTCCACTTT.

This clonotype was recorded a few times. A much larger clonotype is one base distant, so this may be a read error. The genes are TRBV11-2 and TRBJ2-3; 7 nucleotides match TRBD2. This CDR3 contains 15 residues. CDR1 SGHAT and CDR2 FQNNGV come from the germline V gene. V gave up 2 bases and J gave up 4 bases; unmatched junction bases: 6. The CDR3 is CASSLHPSGSDTQYF. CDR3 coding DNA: TGTGCCAGCAGCTTACATCCTAGCGGCTCAGATACGCAGTATTTT.

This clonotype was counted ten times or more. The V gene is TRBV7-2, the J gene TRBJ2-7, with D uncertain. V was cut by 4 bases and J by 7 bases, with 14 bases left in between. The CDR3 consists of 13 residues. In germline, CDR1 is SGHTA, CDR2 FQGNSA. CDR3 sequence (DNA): TGTGCCAGCAGCTCTATAGGGTTAGATGAGCAGTACTTC. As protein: CASSSIGLDEQYF. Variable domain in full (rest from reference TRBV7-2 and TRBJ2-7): GAGVSQSPSNKVTEKGKDVELRCDPISGHTALYWYRQSLGQGLEFLIYFQGNSAPDKSGLPSDRFSAERTGGSVSTLTIQRTQQEDSAVYLCASSSIGLDEQYFGPGTRLTVT.

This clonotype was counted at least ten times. The CDR3 is CSAVPGGSVGAFF. The CDR3 nucleotides are TGCAGTGCTGTCCCTGGTGGAAGTGTAGGAGCTTTCTTT. The rearrangement joins TRBV20-1 to TRBJ1-1; no definite D call. Per the germline V gene, CDR1 is DFQATT and CDR2 is SNEGSKA (reference sequence). V lost 5 bases and J 10 bases, leaving 20 bases between the germline ends. The CDR3 spans 13 residues.

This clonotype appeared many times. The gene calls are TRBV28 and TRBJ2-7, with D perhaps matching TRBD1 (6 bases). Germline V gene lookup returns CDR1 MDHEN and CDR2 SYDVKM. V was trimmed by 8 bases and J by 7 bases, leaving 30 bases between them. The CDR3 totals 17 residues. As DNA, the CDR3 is TGTGCCAGCGGTCCAAACGGGGTGGGCAGGGGTGTATTTGAGCAGTACTTC. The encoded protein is CASGPNGVGRGVFEQYF. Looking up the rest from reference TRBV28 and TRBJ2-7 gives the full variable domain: DVKVTQSSRYLVKRTGEKVFLECVQDMDHENMFWYRQDPGLGLRLIYFSYDVKMKEKGDIPEGYSVSREKKERFSLILESASTNQTSMYLCASGPNGVGRGVFEQYFGPGTRLTVT.

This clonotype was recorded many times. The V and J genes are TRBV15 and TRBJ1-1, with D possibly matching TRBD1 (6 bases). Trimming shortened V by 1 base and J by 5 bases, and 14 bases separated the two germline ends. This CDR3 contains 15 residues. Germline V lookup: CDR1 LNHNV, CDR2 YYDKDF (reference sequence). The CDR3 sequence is CATSRGGGGGTEAFF. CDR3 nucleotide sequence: TGTGCCACCAGCAGAGGGGGAGGGGGGGGGACTGAAGCTTTCTTT.